This section outlines one T cell receptor beta chain sequence together with its context. The antigen remains undetermined. Together with a sample-barcoded 5' primer, a J-beta primer mix was included in a second PCR lasting roughly 6 to 12 cycles. TCRdb analysed the 5' RACE reads with MiXCR anew, one entry per CDR3 protein. Here the sample spans about 970,000 distinct CDR3 sequences, just over 50% being singletons. The entry originates in a study of blood T cells in healthy people across ages. Findings and caveats of the study: Because sorting was not performed, PBMCs prevented conclusive naive versus antigen-experienced comparison.

This CDR3 is built from 16 residues. Losses at the gene ends were 5 bases for V and 11 bases for J; bases not matched to a gene: 20. Germline loops: CDR1 MNHEY, CDR2 SVGEGT. The sample was blood. The sequence was collected from an older woman in good health. The chain recombines TRBV6-2 or TRBV6-3 with TRBJ2-5, with 7 bases fitting TRBD1. CDR3 loop: CASSKAPPTGTSEQYF. CDR3 coding DNA: TGTGCCAGCAGTAAAGCACCCCCGACAGGGACAAGTGAGCAGTACTTC.